This T cell receptor (beta chain) was recorded in a study of T cells in Graves' hyperthyroidism and ophthalmopathy. Study-wide results and limits: Most thyroid clonotypes expanded above 0.001 were also detected in blood.

As to this clonotype: Its target is unknown.

Exclusion of a patient resulted from uncontrolled infection, other autoimmune disease, pregnancy or lactation. The PBMCs studied were ones that came from 10 ml fresh peripheral blood. Trimming took off 3 bases at V and 0 bases at J, with 12 bases between the two ends. Germline V lookup: CDR1 MNHEY, CDR2 SVGAGI. The CDR3 totals 17 residues. TCR beta CDR3 regions were amplified from RNA. HTBI primers were used for first-round RT-PCR of the TCR CDR3. TCRdb used MiXCR to reprocess the multiplex PCR reads, holding one entry per CDR3 protein. The sample includes about 840,000 distinct CDR3 sequences, roughly 37% of them seen just once.

The chain has TRBV6-5 and TRBJ2-6; D remains unclear. Sequenced sample: blood. The TCR sequence derives from a man aged 18 to 35 with Graves' hyperthyroidism. For the CDR3, the DNA is TGTGCCAGCAGTTATATACAGCCGGCCTCTGGGGCCAACGTCCTGACTTTC. Translation: CASSYIQPASGANVLTF.